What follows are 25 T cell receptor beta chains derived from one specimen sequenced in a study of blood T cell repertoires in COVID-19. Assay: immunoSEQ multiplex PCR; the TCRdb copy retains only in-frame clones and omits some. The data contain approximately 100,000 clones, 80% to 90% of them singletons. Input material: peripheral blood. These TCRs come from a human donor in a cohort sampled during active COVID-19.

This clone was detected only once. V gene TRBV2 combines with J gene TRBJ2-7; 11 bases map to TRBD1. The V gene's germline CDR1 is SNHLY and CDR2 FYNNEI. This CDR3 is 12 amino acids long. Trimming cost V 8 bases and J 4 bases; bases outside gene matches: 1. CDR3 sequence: CASGTGGYEQYF. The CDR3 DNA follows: TGTGCCAGCGGGACAGGGGGGTACGAGCAGTACTTC.

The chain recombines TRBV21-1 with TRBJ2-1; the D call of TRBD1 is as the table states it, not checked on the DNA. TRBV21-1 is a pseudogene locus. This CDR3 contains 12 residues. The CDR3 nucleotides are TGTGCCAGCACGGGACAGCACAATGAGCAGTTCTTC. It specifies CASTGQHNEQFF.

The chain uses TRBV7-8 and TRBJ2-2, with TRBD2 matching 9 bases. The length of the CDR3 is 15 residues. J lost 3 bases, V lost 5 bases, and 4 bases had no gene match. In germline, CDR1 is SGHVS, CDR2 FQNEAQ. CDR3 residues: CASSPTSGYTGELFF. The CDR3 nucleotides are TGTGCCAGCAGCCCGACTAGCGGTTACACCGGGGAGCTGTTTTTT.

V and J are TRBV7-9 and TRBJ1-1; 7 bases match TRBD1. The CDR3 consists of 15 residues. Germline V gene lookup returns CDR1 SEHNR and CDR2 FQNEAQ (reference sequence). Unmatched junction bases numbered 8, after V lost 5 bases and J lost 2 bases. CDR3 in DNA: TGTGCCAGCAGCCCTAACAGGGGCTCCAACACTGAAGCTTTCTTT. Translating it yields CASSPNRGSNTEAFF.

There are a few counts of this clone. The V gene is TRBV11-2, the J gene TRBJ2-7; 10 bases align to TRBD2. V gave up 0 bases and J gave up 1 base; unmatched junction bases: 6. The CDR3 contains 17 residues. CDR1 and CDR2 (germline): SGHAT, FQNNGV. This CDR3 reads CASSLDVGTSVSYEQYF. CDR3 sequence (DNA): TGTGCCAGCAGCTTAGATGTTGGGACTAGCGTTTCCTACGAGCAGTACTTC. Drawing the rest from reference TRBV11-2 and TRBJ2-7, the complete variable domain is EAGVAQSPRYKIIEKRQSVAFWCNPISGHATLYWYQQILGQGPKLLIQFQNNGVVDDSQLPKDRFSAERLKGVDSTLKIQPAKLEDSAVYLCASSLDVGTSVSYEQYFGPGTRLTVT.

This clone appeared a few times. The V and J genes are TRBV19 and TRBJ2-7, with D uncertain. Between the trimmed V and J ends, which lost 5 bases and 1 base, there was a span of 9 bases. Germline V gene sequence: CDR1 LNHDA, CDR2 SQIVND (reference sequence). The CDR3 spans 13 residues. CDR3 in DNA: TGTGCCAGTAGTTACGGTTCATCCTACGAGCAGTACTTC. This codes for CASSYGSSYEQYF.

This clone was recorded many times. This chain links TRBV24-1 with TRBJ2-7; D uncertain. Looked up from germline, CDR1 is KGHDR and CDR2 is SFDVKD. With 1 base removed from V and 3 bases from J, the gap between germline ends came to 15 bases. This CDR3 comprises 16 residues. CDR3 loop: CATSDFADNGNYEQYF. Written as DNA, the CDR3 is TGTGCCACCAGTGATTTCGCCGACAATGGAAACTACGAGCAGTACTTC.

The CDR3, as DNA: TGTGCCAGTAGTGAGAGCGGGAGGGGCCAGCAGTACTTC. Translation: CASSESGRGQQYF. The chain couples TRBV19 to TRBJ2-7; 10 bases fit TRBD2. V was clipped by 5 bases and J by 8 bases; unmatched bases: 6. Germline V gene lookup returns CDR1 LNHDA and CDR2 SQIVND (reference sequence). The CDR3 length is 13 residues.

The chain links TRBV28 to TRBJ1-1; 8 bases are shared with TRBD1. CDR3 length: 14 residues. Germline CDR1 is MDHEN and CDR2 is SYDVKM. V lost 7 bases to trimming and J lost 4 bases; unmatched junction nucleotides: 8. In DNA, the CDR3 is TGTGCCAGCAACAACCAGGGGGCTGGCACTGAAGCTTTCTTT. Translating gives CASNNQGAGTEAFF.

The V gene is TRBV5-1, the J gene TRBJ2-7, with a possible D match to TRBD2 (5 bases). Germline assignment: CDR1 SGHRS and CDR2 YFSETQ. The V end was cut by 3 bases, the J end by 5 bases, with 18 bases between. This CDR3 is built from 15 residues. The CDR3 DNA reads TGCGCCAGCAGCTGGAACGCAGACATGCGGGACGAGCAGTACTTC. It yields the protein CASSWNADMRDEQYF.

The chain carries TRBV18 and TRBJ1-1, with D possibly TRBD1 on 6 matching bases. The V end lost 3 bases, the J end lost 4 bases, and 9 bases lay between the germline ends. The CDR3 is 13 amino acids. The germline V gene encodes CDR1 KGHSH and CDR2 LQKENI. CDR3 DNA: TGTGCCAGCTCACCCAGAGGGGGCACTGAAGCTTTCTTT. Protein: CASSPRGGTEAFF.

CDR3 sequence (DNA): TGTGCCAGCAGCTTAGTCCCTAGCGGGGGCCGGGATGAGCAGTTCTTC. Amino acids: CASSLVPSGGRDEQFF. The chain joins TRBV7-2 to TRBJ2-1, with TRBD2 matching 10 bases. The germline CDR1 and CDR2 sequences are SGHTA and FQGNSA. The junction had 8 bases not matched to a gene; V was cut back by 1 base and J by 8 bases. The CDR3 consists of 16 residues.

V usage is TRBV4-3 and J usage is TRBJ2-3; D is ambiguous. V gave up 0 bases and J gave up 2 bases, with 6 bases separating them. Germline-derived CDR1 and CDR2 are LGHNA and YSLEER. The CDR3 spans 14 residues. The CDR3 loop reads CASSQDLYTDTQYF. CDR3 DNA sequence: TGCGCCAGCAGCCAAGATCTTTACACAGATACGCAGTATTTT.

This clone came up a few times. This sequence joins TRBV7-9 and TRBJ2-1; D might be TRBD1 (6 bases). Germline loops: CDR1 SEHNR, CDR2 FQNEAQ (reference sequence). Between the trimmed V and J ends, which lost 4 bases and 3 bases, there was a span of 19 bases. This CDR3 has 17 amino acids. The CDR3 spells CASSSTATGMVYNEQFF. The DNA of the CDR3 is TGTGCCAGCAGCTCGACCGCCACAGGGATGGTCTACAATGAGCAGTTCTTC.

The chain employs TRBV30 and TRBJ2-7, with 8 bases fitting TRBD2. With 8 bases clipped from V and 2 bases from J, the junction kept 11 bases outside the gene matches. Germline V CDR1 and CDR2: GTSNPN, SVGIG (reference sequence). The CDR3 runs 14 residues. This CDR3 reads CAHSGGGLTYEQYF. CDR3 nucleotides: TGTGCCCATTCCGGCGGGGGGCTTACCTACGAGCAGTACTTC.

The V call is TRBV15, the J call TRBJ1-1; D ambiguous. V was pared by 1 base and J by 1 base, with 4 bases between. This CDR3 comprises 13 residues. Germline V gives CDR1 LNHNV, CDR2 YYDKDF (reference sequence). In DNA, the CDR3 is TGTGCCACCAGCAGAGGAGGGAACACTGAAGCTTTCTTT. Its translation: CATSRGGNTEAFF.

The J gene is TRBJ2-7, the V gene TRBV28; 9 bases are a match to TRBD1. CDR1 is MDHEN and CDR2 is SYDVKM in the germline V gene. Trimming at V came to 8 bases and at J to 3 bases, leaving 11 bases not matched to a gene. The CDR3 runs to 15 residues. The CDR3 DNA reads TGTGCCAGCCAGGGCCCCGAGACAGGGGGCTACGAGCAGTACTTC. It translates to CASQGPETGGYEQYF.

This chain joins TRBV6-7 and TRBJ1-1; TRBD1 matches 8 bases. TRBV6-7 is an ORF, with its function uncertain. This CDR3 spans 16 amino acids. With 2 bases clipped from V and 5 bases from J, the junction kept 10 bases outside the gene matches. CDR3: CASSYGAGGAITEAFF. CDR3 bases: TGTGCCAGCAGTTACGGGGCAGGGGGCGCAATAACTGAAGCTTTCTTT.

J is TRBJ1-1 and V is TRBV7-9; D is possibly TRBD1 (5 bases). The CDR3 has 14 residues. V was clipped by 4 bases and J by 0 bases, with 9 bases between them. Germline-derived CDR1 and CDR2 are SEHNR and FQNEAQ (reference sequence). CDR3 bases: TGTGCCAGCAGCTATACAGGCTTGAACACTGAAGCTTTCTTT. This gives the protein CASSYTGLNTEAFF.

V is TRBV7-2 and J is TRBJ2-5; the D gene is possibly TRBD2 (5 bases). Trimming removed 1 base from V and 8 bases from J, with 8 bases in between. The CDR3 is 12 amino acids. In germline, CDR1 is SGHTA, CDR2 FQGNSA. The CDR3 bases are TGTGCCAGCAGCTTAGTGGACTTAACCCAGTACTTC. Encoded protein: CASSLVDLTQYF.

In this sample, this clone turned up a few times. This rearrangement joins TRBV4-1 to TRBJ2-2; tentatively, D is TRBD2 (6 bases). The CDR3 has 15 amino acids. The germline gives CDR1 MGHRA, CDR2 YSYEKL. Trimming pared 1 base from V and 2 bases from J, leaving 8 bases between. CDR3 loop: CASSQAGRNTGELFF. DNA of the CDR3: TGCGCCAGCAGCCAAGCCGGGAGAAACACCGGGGAGCTGTTTTTT.

In nucleotides, the CDR3 is TGTGCCAGCACGACAGGGAGCTCCTACGAGCAGTACTTC. Protein product: CASTTGSSYEQYF. The rearrangement uses TRBV7-9 and TRBJ2-7, with TRBD1 matching 7 bases. In germline, CDR1 is SEHNR, CDR2 FQNEAQ (reference sequence). This CDR3 is 13 amino acids long. V was pared by 7 bases and J by 0 bases, with 3 bases of the junction left unmatched.

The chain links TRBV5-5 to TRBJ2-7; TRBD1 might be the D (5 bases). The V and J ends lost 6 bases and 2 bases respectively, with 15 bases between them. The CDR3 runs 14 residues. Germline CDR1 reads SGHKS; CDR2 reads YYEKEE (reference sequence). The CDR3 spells CASNWGSRAYEQYF. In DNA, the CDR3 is TGTGCCAGCAATTGGGGCTCTCGAGCCTACGAGCAGTACTTC.

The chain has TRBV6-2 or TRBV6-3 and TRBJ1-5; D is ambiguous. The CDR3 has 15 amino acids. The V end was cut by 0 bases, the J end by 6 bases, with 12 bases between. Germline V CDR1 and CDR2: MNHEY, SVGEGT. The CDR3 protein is CASSYSRAGGQPQHF. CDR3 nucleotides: TGTGCCAGCAGTTACTCGAGGGCCGGAGGTCAGCCCCAGCATTTT.

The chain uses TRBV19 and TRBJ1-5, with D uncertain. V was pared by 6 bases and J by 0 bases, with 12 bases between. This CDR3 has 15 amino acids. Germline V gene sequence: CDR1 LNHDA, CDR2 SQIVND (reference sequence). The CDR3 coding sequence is TGTGCCAGTAGAGAAACGGGAAATAGCAATCAGCCCCAGCATTTT. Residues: CASRETGNSNQPQHF.